This T cell receptor beta chain was recorded in a study of identical twins. Every donor was a healthy Caucasian. Template switching added a universal primer binding site, and final cDNA carried unique molecular identifiers. MiXCR, applied by TCRdb to the 5' RACE reads, yields one record per CDR3 protein. The sample includes some 760,000 distinct CDR3 sequences, 15% to 20% seen only once; the top ten take about an eighth. This clonotype was recorded at least ten times. Its antigen is unknown. Broader study findings: With beta out-of-frame sequences, excess sharing by twins was weaker.

V gave up 3 bases and J gave up 0 bases, with 12 bases separating them. The CDR3 consists of 15 residues. Germline V gene lookup returns CDR1 ENHRY and CDR2 SYGVKD. The sample was also linked to a second study, of T cells expressing NK-cell markers.

Sequenced sample: PBMCs. The gene calls are TRBV10-3 and TRBJ2-7; D uncertain. The clonotype originates from a woman between 18 and 30 years old in good health. CDR3 DNA sequence: TGTGCCATCAGTGACGTTGGGGTGAGCTCCTACGAGCAGTACTTC. It codes for CAISDVGVSSYEQYF.